Listed below are T cell receptor beta chains from one sample, sequenced in a study of T cells in Graves' hyperthyroidism and ophthalmopathy. One entry per CDR3 protein results from TCRdb running MiXCR on the multiplex PCR reads. The sample includes 700,000 or so distinct CDR3 sequences, approximately 16% of them seen just once. Input material: blood. Receptor source: a man younger than 35 with Graves' hyperthyroidism. Each CDR3 is given without its conserved first and last residue. Fields, in order: J gene, CDR3 length, V gene, CDR3 protein.

J gene: TRBJ2-7
CDR3 length: 11
V gene: TRBV29-1
CDR3 protein: SVEVQGAYEQY

J gene: TRBJ1-2
CDR3 length: 13
V gene: TRBV12-3/TRBV12-4
CDR3 protein: ASSLGPGGGYGYT

J gene: TRBJ2-7
CDR3 length: 13
V gene: TRBV6-5
CDR3 protein: ASSYLSGVTSEQY

J gene: TRBJ1-1
CDR3 length: 12
V gene: TRBV7-9
CDR3 protein: ASSSMTVNTEAF

J gene: TRBJ1-2
CDR3 length: 11
V gene: TRBV2
CDR3 protein: ASTTGSQKGYT

J gene: TRBJ2-1
CDR3 length: 13
V gene: TRBV27
CDR3 protein: ASSSEGHGRDEQF

J gene: TRBJ1-4
CDR3 length: 14
V gene: TRBV27
CDR3 protein: ASSLYGATNNEKLF

J gene: TRBJ2-1
CDR3 length: 13
V gene: TRBV6-2/TRBV6-3
CDR3 protein: ASSYPPTGYNEQF

J gene: TRBJ2-7
CDR3 length: 8
V gene: TRBV28
CDR3 protein: ATFPCEQY

J gene: TRBJ2-2
CDR3 length: 14
V gene: TRBV28
CDR3 protein: ASSLGPKKSTRELF

J gene: TRBJ2-1
CDR3 length: 12
V gene: TRBV12-3/TRBV12-4
CDR3 protein: ASSWTVGVNEQF

J gene: TRBJ1-1
CDR3 length: 13
V gene: TRBV3-1
CDR3 protein: ASSPSGPEDTEAF

J gene: TRBJ2-7
CDR3 length: 14
V gene: TRBV7-3
CDR3 protein: ASSPPGTVLGYEQY

J gene: TRBJ2-3
CDR3 length: 11
V gene: TRBV30
CDR3 protein: AWSGGSTDTQY

J gene: TRBJ2-7
CDR3 length: 11
V gene: TRBV30
CDR3 protein: AWSTGIHYEQY

J gene: TRBJ2-1
CDR3 length: 12
V gene: TRBV3-1
CDR3 protein: ASSYSGRGNEQF

J gene: TRBJ2-1
CDR3 length: 8
V gene: TRBV19
CDR3 protein: ASGTPSRF

J gene: TRBJ1-1
CDR3 length: 15
V gene: TRBV6-5
CDR3 protein: ASSYSVAGFGDTEAF

J gene: TRBJ2-5
CDR3 length: 13
V gene: TRBV7-9
CDR3 protein: ASSQALALQETQY

J gene: TRBJ2-1
CDR3 length: 12
V gene: TRBV6-1
CDR3 protein: ASSDPGQIFQQF

J gene: TRBJ2-7
CDR3 length: 10
V gene: TRBV7-9
CDR3 protein: ASSLIQGEQY

J gene: TRBJ1-2
CDR3 length: 11
V gene: TRBV30
CDR3 protein: ARTERFNYGYT

J gene: TRBJ2-5
CDR3 length: 13
V gene: TRBV12-5
CDR3 protein: ASGLVGQNQETQY

J gene: TRBJ2-3
CDR3 length: 10
V gene: TRBV2
CDR3 protein: AGSLDKDTQY

J gene: TRBJ2-1
CDR3 length: 13
V gene: TRBV5-1
CDR3 protein: ASSGGTSGNNEQF

J gene: TRBJ2-1
CDR3 length: 14
V gene: TRBV20-1
CDR3 protein: SARPLTSGAYNEQF

J gene: TRBJ1-5
CDR3 length: 11
V gene: TRBV11-2
CDR3 protein: ASSLARAQPQH

J gene: TRBJ1-1
CDR3 length: 11
V gene: TRBV28
CDR3 protein: ASSPATGTSAF

J gene: TRBJ1-6
CDR3 length: 10
V gene: TRBV5-6
CDR3 protein: ASSFLEPPLH

J gene: TRBJ2-7
CDR3 length: 13
V gene: TRBV19
CDR3 protein: ASSMAGTGAYEQY

J gene: TRBJ2-7
CDR3 length: 13
V gene: TRBV3-1
CDR3 protein: ASSQQHNNVYEQY

J gene: TRBJ1-1
CDR3 length: 11
V gene: TRBV12-3/TRBV12-4
CDR3 protein: ASILTGGTEAF

J gene: TRBJ1-2
CDR3 length: 11
V gene: TRBV28
CDR3 protein: ASSFGATGGYT

J gene: TRBJ1-5
CDR3 length: 13
V gene: TRBV28
CDR3 protein: ASLNRGPLNQPQH

J gene: TRBJ1-5
CDR3 length: 11
V gene: TRBV7-2
CDR3 protein: ASSPWGPQPQH

J gene: TRBJ2-7
CDR3 length: 10
V gene: TRBV15
CDR3 protein: ATSRGPYEQY

J gene: TRBJ1-1
CDR3 length: 12
V gene: TRBV27
CDR3 protein: VSRTLDGNTEAF